The rows below give T cell receptor beta chains drawn from one sample of a study of shared clonotypes between healthy human individuals. Here immunoSEQ multiplex PCR was the method, and the copy in TCRdb shows in-frame clones only, minus some. The sample holds 2 million or so clones, about 95% seen once. Sequenced sample: naive CD8+ T cells sorted from blood. The receptors originated from a man aged 18-30 years in good health. CDR3s include the opening cysteine and the closing phenylalanine or tryptophan. A D gene is named only where the DNA matches it firmly. Size is omitted from some rows. Given values are once, few, many or a class for expanded clones.

TRBJ1-5 . . TRBV27 CASSFQAGGNQPQHF TGTGCCAGCAGTTTTCAGGCAGGGGGCAATCAGCCCCAGCATTTT
TRBJ2-5 . . TRBV4-1 CASSTVLQETQYF TGCGCCAGCAGCACCGTCCTACAGGAGACCCAGTACTTC
TRBJ1-2 TRBD1 . TRBV5-8 CASSLEGTGAYGYTF TGTGCCAGCAGCTTAGAGGGGACAGGGGCCTATGGCTACACCTTC
TRBJ2-1 TRBD1 . TRBV29-1 CSVDGDRANEQFF TGCAGCGTTGACGGGGACAGGGCCAATGAGCAGTTCTTC
TRBJ2-1 . . TRBV19 CATRPSSPDEQFF TGTGCCACCCGGCCCTCCTCCCCCGATGAGCAGTTCTTC
TRBJ2-7 TRBD2 . TRBV4-1 CASSQVAGETYEQYF TGCGCCAGCAGCCAAGTAGCGGGAGAAACCTACGAGCAGTACTTC
TRBJ2-1 TRBD2 . TRBV7-9 CASSSGLAGGSGDEQFF TGTGCCAGCAGCTCAGGACTAGCGGGAGGTTCGGGCGATGAGCAGTTCTTC
TRBJ2-5 TRBD2 . TRBV19 CASSTVAGSPETQYF TGTGCCAGTAGTACTGTAGCGGGATCTCCGGAGACCCAGTACTTC
TRBJ1-2 . . TRBV9 CASSEVDGANYGYTF TGTGCCAGCAGCGAGGTCGACGGAGCTAACTATGGCTACACCTTC
TRBJ2-7 TRBD1 . TRBV7-2 CASSAPGQGISEQYF TGTGCCAGCAGCGCACCGGGACAGGGTATAAGCGAGCAGTACTTC
TRBJ2-7 . . TRBV5-1 CASSLAGDGTYEQYF TGCGCCAGCAGCTTGGCGGGGGACGGTACCTACGAGCAGTACTTC
TRBJ1-2 . . TRBV5-1 CASSLARGSYGYTF TGCGCCAGCAGCTTGGCTCGGGGGAGCTATGGCTACACCTTC
TRBJ2-7 . . TRBV6-5 CASKEVTGASEQYF TGTGCCAGCAAAGAAGTAACGGGGGCAAGCGAGCAGTACTTC
TRBJ2-4 TRBD2 . TRBV4-1 CASSQGGGQAKNIQYF TGCGCCAGCAGCCAAGGGGGGGGTCAAGCCAAAAACATTCAGTACTTC
TRBJ2-3 TRBD2 once TRBV19 CASSISSGRTDTQYF TGTGCCAGTAGTATTAGTAGCGGGAGAACAGATACGCAGTATTTT
TRBJ2-1 TRBD1 . TRBV30 CAWSSPSQGAYNEQFF TGTGCCTGGAGTAGTCCCTCCCAGGGGGCCTACAATGAGCAGTTCTTC
TRBJ2-1 TRBD2 . TRBV10-1 CASSEGLAIYNEQFF TGCGCCAGCAGTGAGGGACTAGCGATTTACAATGAGCAGTTCTTC
TRBJ2-3 . . TRBV4-2 CASSQVIADTQYF TGTGCCAGCAGCCAAGTCATTGCAGATACGCAGTATTTT
TRBJ2-5 . . TRBV11-2 CASSFGTQYF TGTGCCAGCAGCTTCGGAACCCAGTACTTC
TRBJ1-1 . . TRBV2 CASSVVIRGAMNTEAFF TGTGCCAGCAGTGTGGTTATTCGGGGGGCGATGAACACTGAAGCTTTCTTT
TRBJ2-1 . . TRBV27 CASSLSHHNEQFF TGTGCCAGCAGTTTAAGTCACCACAATGAGCAGTTCTTC
TRBJ2-1 . . TRBV5-8 CASSLYSGSSYNEQFF TGTGCCAGCAGCTTGTACTCCGGGAGCTCCTACAATGAGCAGTTCTTC
TRBJ1-2 . . TRBV11-2 CASSFEGGYGYTF TGTGCCAGCAGCTTCGAAGGGGGCTATGGCTACACCTTC
TRBJ2-7 TRBD1 . TRBV25-1 CASSESLRTGYGLLEQYF TGTGCCAGCAGTGAATCTCTCCGGACAGGGTACGGCCTTCTCGAGCAGTACTTC
TRBJ1-6 TRBD1 . TRBV19 CASTRETGRSQGLHF TGTGCCAGTACCAGGGAGACAGGGAGGTCTCAGGGCCTCCACTTT
TRBJ2-3 . . TRBV27 CASSSGDTQYF TGTGCCAGCAGTTCGGGAGATACGCAGTATTTT
TRBJ2-7 . . TRBV30 CAWRASLEQYF TGTGCCTGGAGAGCTAGTCTCGAGCAGTACTTC
TRBJ2-3 TRBD1 . TRBV5-6 CASSLEQGAYTQYF TGTGCCAGCAGCTTGGAACAGGGGGCATATACGCAGTATTTT
TRBJ2-3 . once TRBV7-9 CASSSSTSALDDTQYF TGTGCCAGCAGCTCGTCGACTAGTGCCCTTGACGATACGCAGTATTTT
TRBJ2-7 . . TRBV7-6 CASSLGAGRSPYYEQYF TGTGCCAGCAGCTTAGGGGCAGGGAGATCCCCTTACTACGAGCAGTACTTC
TRBJ2-2 TRBD2 once TRBV5-1 CASSPASLAGDAAGELFF TGCGCCAGCAGCCCGGCCTCACTAGCGGGAGATGCGGCCGGGGAGCTGTTTTTT
TRBJ1-1 TRBD1 few TRBV7-9 CASSPQGAGTEAFF TGTGCCAGCAGCCCCCAGGGGGCCGGTACTGAAGCTTTCTTT
TRBJ2-4 TRBD2 . TRBV7-8 CASSLGLGLAGGLAKNIQYF TGTGCCAGCAGCTTAGGCCTCGGGCTAGCGGGAGGTCTAGCCAAAAACATTCAGTACTTC
TRBJ1-4 . once TRBV10-2 CASSVIEQGNEKLFF TGCGCCAGCAGTGTAATAGAACAGGGAAACGAAAAACTGTTTTTT
TRBJ2-7 TRBD1 few TRBV6-5 CASSYSGTGGYEQYF TGTGCCAGCAGTTACTCAGGGACAGGGGGCTACGAGCAGTACTTC
TRBJ1-4 . . TRBV4-1 CASSQRYLGHEKLFF TGCGCCAGCAGCCAAAGGTACCTCGGGCATGAAAAACTGTTTTTT
TRBJ1-2 . . TRBV27 CASSLAQSRGYTF TGTGCCAGCAGTTTAGCCCAAAGTCGGGGCTACACCTTC
TRBJ2-1 . . TRBV10-2 CASSESGNIGTSLNEQFF TGCGCCAGCAGTGAGTCAGGCAATATCGGGACTTCCCTCAATGAGCAGTTCTTC
TRBJ2-7 . . TRBV29-1 CSVFLNYEQYF TGCAGCGTTTTCCTAAACTACGAGCAGTACTTC
TRBJ2-7 . . TRBV10-1 CASSERGGEQYF TGCGCCAGCAGTGAGCGAGGGGGAGAGCAGTACTTC
TRBJ2-7 . . TRBV27 CASSLIGLQDRAYEQYF TGTGCCAGCAGTTTAATTGGGCTGCAGGACAGAGCCTACGAGCAGTACTTC
TRBJ2-1 . once TRBV21-1 CASSKAARGSSYNEQFF TGTGCCAGCAGCAAGGCGGCTCGGGGGAGCTCCTACAATGAGCAGTTCTTC
TRBJ2-1 . . TRBV2 CASSVSGAHAYNEQFF TGTGCCAGCAGTGTATCAGGAGCTCACGCCTACAATGAGCAGTTCTTC
TRBJ2-2 . . TRBV19 CASSTYLVGTGELFF TGTGCCAGTAGTACCTACTTAGTCGGCACCGGGGAGCTGTTTTTT
TRBJ2-2 . . TRBV19 CASSPPRFGAPGELFF TGTGCCAGTAGTCCCCCCCGCTTCGGGGCTCCCGGGGAGCTGTTTTTT
TRBJ2-1 TRBD2 . TRBV27 CASSPSSGDSYNEQFF TGTGCCAGCAGCCCCTCTAGCGGGGACTCCTACAATGAGCAGTTCTTC
TRBJ2-7 . . TRBV4-1 CASSHVPGEQYF TGCGCCAGCAGTCACGTCCCCGGCGAGCAGTACTTC
TRBJ2-7 TRBD2 . TRBV29-1 CSVGISGGYEQYF TGCAGCGTTGGGATTAGCGGGGGCTACGAGCAGTACTTC
TRBJ1-1 . . TRBV7-9 CASSLFSGAGDTEAFF TGTGCCAGCAGCTTATTTAGCGGGGCAGGGGACACTGAAGCTTTCTTT
TRBJ2-7 . once TRBV5-6 CASSLLLNPYEQYF TGTGCCAGCAGCTTGCTACTAAATCCCTACGAGCAGTACTTC
TRBJ1-1 . . TRBV6-5 CASTDRGTEAFF TGTGCCAGCACTGACCGTGGAACTGAAGCTTTCTTT
TRBJ1-1 . . TRBV29-1 CSVESGATTEAFF TGCAGCGTTGAAAGTGGGGCGACCACTGAAGCTTTCTTT
TRBJ1-2 . once TRBV6-5 CASSERREGYGYTF TGTGCCAGCAGTGAAAGGAGAGAAGGATATGGCTACACCTTC
TRBJ2-6 TRBD1 . TRBV28 CASSSDRVGANVLTF TGTGCCAGCAGCTCCGACAGGGTTGGGGCCAACGTCCTGACTTTC